This T cell receptor (beta chain) was sequenced for a study of blood T cell repertoires in COVID-19. Study summary: Spain, Italy and the United States supplied samples that represented acute and convalescent COVID-19.

Produced via immunoSEQ multiplex PCR; TCRdb's table is partial and in-frame only. The sample lists roughly 220,000 clones; roughly 84% were seen once. Trimming removed 6 bases from V and 0 bases from J, with 6 bases in between. Germline V gene lookup returns CDR1 SEHNR and CDR2 FQNEAQ (reference sequence). This CDR3 contains 13 residues. This clone appeared a few times. The chain combines TRBV7-9 with TRBJ2-1, with D hard to call. The receptor was isolated from a man aged 30 to 39 with active or convalescent COVID-19. The sample consisted of peripheral blood. This chain's CDR3 is CASRESSYNEQFF. In DNA form, the CDR3 reads TGTGCCAGCAGGGAGAGCTCCTACAATGAGCAGTTCTTC.